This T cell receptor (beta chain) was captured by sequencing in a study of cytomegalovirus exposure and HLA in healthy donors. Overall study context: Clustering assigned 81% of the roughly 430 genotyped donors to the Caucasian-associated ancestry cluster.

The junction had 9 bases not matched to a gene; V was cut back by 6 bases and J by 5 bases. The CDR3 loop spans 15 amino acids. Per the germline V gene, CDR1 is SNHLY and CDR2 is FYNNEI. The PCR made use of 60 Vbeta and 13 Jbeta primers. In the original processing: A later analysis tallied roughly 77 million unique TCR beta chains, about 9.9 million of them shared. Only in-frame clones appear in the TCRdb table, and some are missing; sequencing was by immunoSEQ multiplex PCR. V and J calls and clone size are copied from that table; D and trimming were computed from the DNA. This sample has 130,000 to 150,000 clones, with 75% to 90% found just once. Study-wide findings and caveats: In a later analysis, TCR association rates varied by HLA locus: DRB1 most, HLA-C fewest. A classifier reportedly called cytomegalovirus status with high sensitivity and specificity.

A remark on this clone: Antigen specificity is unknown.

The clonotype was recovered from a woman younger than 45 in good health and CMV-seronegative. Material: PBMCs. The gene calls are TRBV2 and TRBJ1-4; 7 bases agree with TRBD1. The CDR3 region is CASRGRVQGNEKLFF. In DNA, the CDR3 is TGTGCCAGCAGGGGGCGGGTACAGGGGAATGAAAAACTGTTTTTT.